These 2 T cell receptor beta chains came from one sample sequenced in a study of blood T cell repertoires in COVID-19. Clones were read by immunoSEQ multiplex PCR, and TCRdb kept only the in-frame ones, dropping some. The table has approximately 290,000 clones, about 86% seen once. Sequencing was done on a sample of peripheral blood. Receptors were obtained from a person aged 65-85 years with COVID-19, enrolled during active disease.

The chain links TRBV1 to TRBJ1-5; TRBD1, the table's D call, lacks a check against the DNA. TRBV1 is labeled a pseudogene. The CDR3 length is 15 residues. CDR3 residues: CTSSRDRVSNQPQHF. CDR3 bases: TGCACCAGCAGCCGCGACAGGGTCAGCAATCAGCCCCAGCATTTT.

CDR3 in DNA: TGTGCCACCAGCAGACTAGCGGGAGCCTCCTACGAGCAGTACTTC. Its protein is CATSRLAGASYEQYF. This chain uses TRBV15 with TRBJ2-7; 10 bases are a match to TRBD2. Per germline, CDR1 LNHNV and CDR2 YYDKDF (reference sequence). Trimming at V came to 2 bases and at J to 0 bases, leaving 1 base not matched to a gene. There are 15 residues in the CDR3. The complete variable domain, with remaining parts taken from reference TRBV15 and TRBJ2-7, reads DAMVIQNPRYQVTQFGKPVTLSCSQTLNHNVMYWYQQKSSQAPKLLFHYYDKDFNNEADTPDNFQSRRPNTSFCFLDIRSPGLGDTAMYLCATSRLAGASYEQYFGPGTRLTVT.